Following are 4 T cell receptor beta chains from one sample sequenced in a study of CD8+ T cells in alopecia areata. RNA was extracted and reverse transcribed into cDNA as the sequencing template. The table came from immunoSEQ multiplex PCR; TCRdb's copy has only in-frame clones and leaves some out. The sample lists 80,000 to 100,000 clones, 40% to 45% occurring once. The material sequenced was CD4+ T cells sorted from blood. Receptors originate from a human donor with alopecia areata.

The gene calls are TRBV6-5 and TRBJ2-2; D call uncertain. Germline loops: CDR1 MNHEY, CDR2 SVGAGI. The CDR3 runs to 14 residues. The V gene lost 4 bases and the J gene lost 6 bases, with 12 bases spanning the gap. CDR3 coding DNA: TGTGCCAGCAGTTCCGCCCGTGGGCCCGGGGAGCTGTTTTTT. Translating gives CASSSARGPGELFF.

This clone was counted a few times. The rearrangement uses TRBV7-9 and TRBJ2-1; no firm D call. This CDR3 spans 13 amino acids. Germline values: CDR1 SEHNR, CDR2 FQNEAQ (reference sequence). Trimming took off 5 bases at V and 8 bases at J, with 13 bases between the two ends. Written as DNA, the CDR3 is TGTGCCAGCAGCCAAACCCAGTGGGATGAGCAGTTCTTC. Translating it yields CASSQTQWDEQFF.

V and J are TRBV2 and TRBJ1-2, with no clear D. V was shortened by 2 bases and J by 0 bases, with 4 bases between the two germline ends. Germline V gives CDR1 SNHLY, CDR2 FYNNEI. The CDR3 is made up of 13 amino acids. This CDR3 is CASSEPANYGYTF. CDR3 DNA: TGTGCCAGCAGTGAACCAGCTAACTATGGCTACACCTTC. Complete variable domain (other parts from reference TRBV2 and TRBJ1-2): EPEVTQTPSHQVTQMGQEVILRCVPISNHLYFYWYRQILGQKVEFLVSFYNNEISEKSEIFDDQFSVERPDGSNFTLKIRSTKLEDSAMYFCASSEPANYGYTFGSGTRLTVV.

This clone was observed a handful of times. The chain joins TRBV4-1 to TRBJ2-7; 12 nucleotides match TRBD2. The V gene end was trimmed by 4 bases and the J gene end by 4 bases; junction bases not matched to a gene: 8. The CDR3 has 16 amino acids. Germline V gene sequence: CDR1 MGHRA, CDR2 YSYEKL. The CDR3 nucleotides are TGCGCCAGCAGCCGCACCTCCGGGACTAGCGGGTACGAGCAGTACTTC. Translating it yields CASSRTSGTSGYEQYF.